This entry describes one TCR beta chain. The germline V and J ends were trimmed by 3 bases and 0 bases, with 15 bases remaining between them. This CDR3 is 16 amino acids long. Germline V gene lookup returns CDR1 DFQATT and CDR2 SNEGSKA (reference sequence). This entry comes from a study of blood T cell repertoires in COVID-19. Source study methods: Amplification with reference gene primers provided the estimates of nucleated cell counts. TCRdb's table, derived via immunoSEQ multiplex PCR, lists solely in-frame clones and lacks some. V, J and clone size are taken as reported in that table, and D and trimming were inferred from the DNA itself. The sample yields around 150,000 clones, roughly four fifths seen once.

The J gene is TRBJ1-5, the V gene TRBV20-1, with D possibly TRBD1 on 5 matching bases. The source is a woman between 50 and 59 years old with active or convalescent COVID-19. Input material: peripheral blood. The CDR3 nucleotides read TGCAGTGCTAGTCGGAGGCGGGGGGATAGCAATCAGCCCCAGCATTTT. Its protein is CSASRRRGDSNQPQHF.